This T cell receptor beta chain comes out of a study of OX40 agonist ivuxolimab in advanced cancers. Germline CDR1 is WSHSY and CDR2 is SAAADI. The V segment lost 8 bases and the J segment 6 bases; nucleotides outside the gene matches: 11. This CDR3 is 17 amino acids long. Data came from immunoSEQ multiplex PCR; TCRdb stores just in-frame clones and leaves some out. The sample lists 65,000 to 70,000 clones, about 82% occurring once. The input for sequencing was CD4+ or CD8+ T cells sorted from blood, taken in a trial of the OX40 agonist ivuxolimab. This TCR was sampled from an adult with an advanced solid tumor such as melanoma, head and neck, liver or kidney cancer. This chain uses TRBV10-2 with TRBJ2-1; 15 bases agree with TRBD2. For the CDR3, the DNA is TGCGCCAGCCTCGGACTAGCGGGGGGGACGCGGGCCAATGAGCAGTTCTTC. Translated, it gives CASLGLAGGTRANEQFF.